This record looks at one T cell receptor (beta chain) sequence and its context. The data are from a study of cytomegalovirus exposure and HLA in healthy donors. PCR was performed using 60 Vbeta and 13 Jbeta primers. Libraries were prepared by immunoSEQ multiplex PCR; TCRdb keeps only in-frame clonotypes and omits some of them. The sample lists 180,000 or so clones, roughly four fifths seen once, with roughly 3% in the top ten. Germline lookup yields CDR1 MNHNY and CDR2 SVGAGI (reference sequence). The germline V and J ends were trimmed by 4 bases and 0 bases, with 7 bases remaining between them. The CDR3 spans 14 residues.

The chain joins TRBV6-6 to TRBJ1-5; D uncertain. Sequences were obtained from PBMCs. The sequence was obtained from a male donor in good health and CMV-seronegative. The CDR3 nucleotides are TGTGCCAGCAGTTCCCAGTCTAGCAATCAGCCCCAGCATTTT. Its protein is CASSSQSSNQPQHF.